Below, 2 T cell receptor beta chains from the same sample are listed, as sequenced in a study of T-cell memory formation after mild COVID-19. MiXCR, applied by TCRdb to the 5' RACE reads, yields one record per CDR3 protein. The repertoire holds hundreds of thousands of distinct CDR3 sequences, with about a fifth as singletons. The sample comprised PBMCs or a T cell subset sorted from them (not recorded which). Receptors originate from an adult woman who had mild COVID-19 (a few samples of this study predate the infection). Cell type and time point are not known.

J is TRBJ2-2 and V is TRBV18; no firm D call. This CDR3 region has 15 residues. Trimming shortened V by 1 base and J by 4 bases, and 10 bases separated the two germline ends. Germline V gene sequence: CDR1 KGHSH, CDR2 LQKENI. In DNA form, the CDR3 reads TGTGCCAGCTCACCACGGGCGGCTGGCACCGGGGAGCTGTTTTTT. Translated, it gives CASSPRAAGTGELFF.

This clonotype showed up just a few times. This rearrangement joins TRBV12-3 or TRBV12-4 to TRBJ2-1; TRBD2 agrees at 12 bases. This CDR3 region has 15 residues. After removal of 6 bases from V and 9 bases from J, the junction contained 9 bases not matched to a gene. This CDR3 reads CASSPPSGGAGEQFF. The CDR3 DNA is TGTGCCAGCAGCCCACCTAGCGGGGGGGCTGGTGAGCAGTTCTTC.